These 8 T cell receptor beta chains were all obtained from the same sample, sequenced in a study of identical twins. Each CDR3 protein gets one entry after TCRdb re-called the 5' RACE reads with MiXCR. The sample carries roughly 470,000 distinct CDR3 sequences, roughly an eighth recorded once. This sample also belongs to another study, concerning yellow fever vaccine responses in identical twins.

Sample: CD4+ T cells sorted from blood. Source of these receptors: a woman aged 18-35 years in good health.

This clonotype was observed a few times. The CDR3: CASGPMTGLGAFF. The CDR3, as DNA: TGTGCTAGTGGTCCAATGACAGGGTTGGGGGCTTTCTTT. The chain links TRBV12-5 to TRBJ1-1; 7 bases line up with TRBD1. Per germline, CDR1 LGHNT and CDR2 FRNRAP. Trimming cost V 5 bases and J 11 bases; bases outside gene matches: 11. CDR3 length equals 13 residues.

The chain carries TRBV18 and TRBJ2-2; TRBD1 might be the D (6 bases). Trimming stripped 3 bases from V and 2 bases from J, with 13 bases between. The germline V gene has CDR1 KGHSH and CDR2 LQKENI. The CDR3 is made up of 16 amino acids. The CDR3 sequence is CASSPTTGENTGELFF. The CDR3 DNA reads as TGTGCCAGCTCACCGACGACAGGAGAAAACACCGGGGAGCTGTTTTTT.

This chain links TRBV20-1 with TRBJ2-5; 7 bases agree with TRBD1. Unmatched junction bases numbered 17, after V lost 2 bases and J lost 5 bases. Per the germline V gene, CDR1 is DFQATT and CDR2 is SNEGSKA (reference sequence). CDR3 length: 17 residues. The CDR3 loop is CSARKNSLGQVSETQYF. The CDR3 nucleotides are TGCAGTGCTAGAAAAAACTCCCTAGGACAGGTGTCGGAGACCCAGTACTTC.

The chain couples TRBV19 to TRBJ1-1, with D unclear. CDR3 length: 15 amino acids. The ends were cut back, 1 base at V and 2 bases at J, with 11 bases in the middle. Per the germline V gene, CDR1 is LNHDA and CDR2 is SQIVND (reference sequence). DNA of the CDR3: TGTGCCAGTAGTATAGCGGGGAGAATCAACACTGAAGCTTTCTTT. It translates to CASSIAGRINTEAFF.

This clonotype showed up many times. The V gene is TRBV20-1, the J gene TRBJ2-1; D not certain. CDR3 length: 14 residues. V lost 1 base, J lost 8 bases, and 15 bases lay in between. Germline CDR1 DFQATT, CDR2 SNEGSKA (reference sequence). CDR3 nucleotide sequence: TGCAGTGCTAGAGCGGAGTTTGGCGTCGATGAGCAGTTCTTC. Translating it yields CSARAEFGVDEQFF.

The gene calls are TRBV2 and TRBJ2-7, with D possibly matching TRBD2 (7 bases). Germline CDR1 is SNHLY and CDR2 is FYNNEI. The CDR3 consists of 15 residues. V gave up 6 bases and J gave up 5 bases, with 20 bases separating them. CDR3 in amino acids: CASRRGAGAHDEQYF. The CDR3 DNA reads TGTGCCAGCAGAAGAGGGGCGGGGGCGCACGACGAGCAGTACTTC. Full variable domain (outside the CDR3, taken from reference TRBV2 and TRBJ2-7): EPEVTQTPSHQVTQMGQEVILRCVPISNHLYFYWYRQILGQKVEFLVSFYNNEISEKSEIFDDQFSVERPDGSNFTLKIRSTKLEDSAMYFCASRRGAGAHDEQYFGPGTRLTVT.

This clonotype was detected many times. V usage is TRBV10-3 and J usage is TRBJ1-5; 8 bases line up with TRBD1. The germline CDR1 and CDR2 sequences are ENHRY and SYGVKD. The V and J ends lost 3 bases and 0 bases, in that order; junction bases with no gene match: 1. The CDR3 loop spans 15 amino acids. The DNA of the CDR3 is TGTGCCATCAGTGAACAGGGGGGTAGCAATCAGCCCCAGCATTTT. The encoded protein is CAISEQGGSNQPQHF.

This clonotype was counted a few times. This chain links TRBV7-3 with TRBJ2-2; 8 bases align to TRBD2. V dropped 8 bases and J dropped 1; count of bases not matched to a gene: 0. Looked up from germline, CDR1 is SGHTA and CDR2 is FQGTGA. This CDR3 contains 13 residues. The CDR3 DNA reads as TGTGCCAGCCGGGAGGGGAACACCGGGGAGCTGTTTTTT. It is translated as CASREGNTGELFF.